This TCR beta chain appears in the sequencing data of a study of human T cells and chemical hapten exposure. Study at large: Yields of TCR per sample differed, chiefly owing to small differences in pooled library volume. Study-level findings and limits: No alteration of TCRs above 1 in 1000 frequency was seen with DPC sensitization.

The study used a library that attached unique molecular identifiers to individual cDNA molecules. Per the study methods: Samples had a median of roughly 100,000 TCRs, ranging about 20,000 to 750,000. Using its own MiXCR run on the RACE reads, TCRdb lists one record per CDR3 protein. The V and J calls here are based on TCRdb, not the publication. Of more than 60,000 distinct CDR3 sequences in the sample, around 8.7% were seen once. With regard to this clonotype: Antigen: not known.

As for time point: healthy volunteer bleed at 6 weeks. Whole blood, unfractionated, served as the material for total RNA extraction. V was trimmed by 10 bases and J by 2 bases, leaving 9 bases between them. The CDR3 totals 12 residues. The sequence came from a male donor in good health. Some clones in this sample may be carry-over from other donors' samples. Sequencing was performed on whole blood. The chain employs TRBV12-3 or TRBV12-4 and TRBJ1-5; TRBD1 is a possible D gene (5 bases). In nucleotides, the CDR3 is TGTGCCACCAGGGATGGCAATCAGCCCCAGCATTTT. This gives the protein CATRDGNQPQHF.